The 11 T cell receptor beta chains in this list originate from one sample, sequenced in a study of blood T cell repertoires in COVID-19. This table comes from immunoSEQ multiplex PCR, and its TCRdb copy is limited to in-frame clones, with some not included. The sample has over 60,000 clones, roughly four fifths seen once. Sequences were obtained from peripheral blood. These receptors originate from a man aged 45 to 65 with COVID-19, enrolled during active disease.

The V call is TRBV11-2, the J call TRBJ2-7; 15 nucleotides line up with TRBD2. The CDR3 contains 17 residues. J lost 0 bases, V lost 4 bases, and 4 bases had no gene match. The germline gives CDR1 SGHAT, CDR2 FQNNGV. CDR3 sequence reads: CASSSGLAGGSSYEQYF. The CDR3 nucleotides read TGTGCCAGCAGCTCAGGACTAGCGGGAGGGTCCTCCTACGAGCAGTACTTC.

This chain joins TRBV30 and TRBJ1-5; D may be TRBD1 (5 bases). CDR3 length: 13 amino acids. CDR1 and CDR2 (germline): GTSNPN, SVGIG (reference sequence). V gave up 4 bases and J gave up 3 bases, with 10 bases separating them. CDR3 residues: CAWNGGFNQPQHF. DNA of the CDR3: TGTGCCTGGAACGGGGGGTTCAATCAGCCCCAGCATTTT.

The genes are TRBV18 and TRBJ2-1; a weak D match, TRBD2 (6 bases). The V end lost 0 bases, the J end lost 10 bases, and 16 bases lay between the germline ends. Germline lookup yields CDR1 KGHSH and CDR2 LQKENI. The CDR3 is made up of 15 amino acids. The CDR3 sequence: CASSPPGGGNLEQFF. In DNA, the CDR3 is TGTGCCAGCTCACCACCGGGGGGAGGTAACCTAGAGCAGTTCTTC.

DNA for the CDR3: TGTGCCAGCAGCTTAAGCGGAGCGGGAGGGCCGAGAGAGCAGTACTTC. It specifies CASSLSGAGGPREQYF. The chain uses TRBV7-3 and TRBJ2-7, with 10 bases matching TRBD2. Unmatched junction bases numbered 10, after V lost 1 base and J lost 7 bases. Germline CDR1 and CDR2: SGHTA and FQGTGA. This CDR3 is 16 amino acids long.

The chain couples TRBV28 to TRBJ1-5, with TRBD1 as a possible D gene (5 bases). The ends were cut back, 10 bases at V and 5 bases at J, with 18 bases in the middle. The CDR3 totals 14 residues. Per the germline V gene, CDR1 is MDHEN and CDR2 is SYDVKM. CDR3 bases: TGTGCCACCTGCAGGGCAGCGGGGGATCAGCCCCAGCATTTT. This translates into CATCRAAGDQPQHF.

The chain couples TRBV7-2 to TRBJ1-2; D is uncertain. V lost 2 bases and J lost 4, with 8 bases in between. CDR1 is SGHTA and CDR2 is FQGNSA in the germline V gene. This CDR3 spans 13 amino acids. The CDR3 region is CASSLNSFYGYTF. The CDR3 DNA follows: TGTGCCAGCAGCTTAAACAGTTTCTATGGCTACACCTTC.

The chain recombines TRBV15 with TRBJ1-1, with a possible D match to TRBD1 (5 bases). CDR1 is LNHNV and CDR2 is YYDKDF in the germline V gene (reference sequence). Trimming left V 6 bases short and J 10 bases short, with 18 bases between. The CDR3 has 13 residues. CDR3 sequence (DNA): TGTGCCACCAGTATTCGCGGCAGGGAAGGAGCTTTCTTT. Translation: CATSIRGREGAFF.

The chain uses TRBV30 and TRBJ1-6; D not certain. Trimming removed 2 bases at V and 4 bases at J, with 6 bases between. The germline V gene encodes CDR1 GTSNPN and CDR2 SVGIG (reference sequence). The CDR3 length is 13 residues. In DNA, the CDR3 is TGTGCCTGGAGTCCCCGGTATAATTCACCCCTCCACTTT. It yields the protein CAWSPRYNSPLHF.

V usage is TRBV2 and J usage is TRBJ2-1, with D maybe TRBD2 (5 bases). CDR1 is SNHLY, CDR2 FYNNEI, per germline. Trimming pared 4 bases from V and 7 bases from J, leaving 11 bases between. The CDR3 loop spans 13 amino acids. The CDR3 DNA follows: TGTGCCAGCAGTGTGCCTAGCTTGAATGAGCAGTTCTTC. Encoded protein: CASSVPSLNEQFF.

V and J are TRBV19 and TRBJ2-1; 7 bases are shared with TRBD2. Germline trimming cut 6 bases from V and 0 bases from J; bases unmatched to any gene: 17. CDR1 LNHDA and CDR2 SQIVND come from the germline V gene (reference sequence). This CDR3 has 19 residues. CDR3 sequence reads: CASRSIILGGKGSYNEQFF. The CDR3 DNA reads as TGTGCCAGTAGATCGATTATCTTGGGGGGGAAGGGCTCCTACAATGAGCAGTTCTTC.

The rearrangement uses TRBV27 and TRBJ2-7; 11 nucleotides align to TRBD1. Germline values: CDR1 MNHEY, CDR2 SMNVEV (reference sequence). There are 14 residues in the CDR3. With V trimmed by 4 bases and J by 6 bases, 5 bases remained unmatched. The chain's CDR3 is CASSSGTGGSEQYF. The CDR3 DNA sequence: TGTGCCAGCAGTTCCGGGACAGGGGGATCCGAGCAGTACTTC.